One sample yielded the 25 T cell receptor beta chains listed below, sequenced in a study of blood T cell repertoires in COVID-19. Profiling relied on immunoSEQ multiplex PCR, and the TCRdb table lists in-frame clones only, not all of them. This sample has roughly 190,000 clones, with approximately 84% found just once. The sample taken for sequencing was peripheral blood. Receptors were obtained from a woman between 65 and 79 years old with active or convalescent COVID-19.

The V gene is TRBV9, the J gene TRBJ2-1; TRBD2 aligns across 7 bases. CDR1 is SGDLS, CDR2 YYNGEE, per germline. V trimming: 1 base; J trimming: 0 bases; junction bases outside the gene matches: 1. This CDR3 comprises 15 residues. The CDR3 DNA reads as TGTGCCAGCAGCGTACTAGCGGACTCCTACAATGAGCAGTTCTTC. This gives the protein CASSVLADSYNEQFF.

Written as DNA, the CDR3 is TGCAGCGTACCAAGACAGGCCGTCTATGGCTACACCTTC. It yields the protein CSVPRQAVYGYTF. The J gene is TRBJ1-2, the V gene TRBV29-1; tentative D call: TRBD1 (6 bases). Germline values: CDR1 SQVTM, CDR2 ANQGSEA. V dropped 6 bases and J dropped 4 bases, with 15 bases sitting between them. The CDR3 is 13 residues long.

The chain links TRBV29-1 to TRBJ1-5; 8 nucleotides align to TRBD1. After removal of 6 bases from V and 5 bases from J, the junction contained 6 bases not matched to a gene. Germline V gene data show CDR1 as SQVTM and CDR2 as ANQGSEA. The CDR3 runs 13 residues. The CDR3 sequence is CSVQGAGDQPQHF. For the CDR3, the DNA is TGCAGCGTGCAGGGGGCGGGGGATCAGCCCCAGCATTTT.

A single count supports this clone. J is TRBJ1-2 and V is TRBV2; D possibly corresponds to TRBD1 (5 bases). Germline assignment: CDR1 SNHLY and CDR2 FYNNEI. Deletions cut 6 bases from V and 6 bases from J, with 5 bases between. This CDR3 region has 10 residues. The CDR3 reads CASRGDGYTF. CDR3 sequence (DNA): TGTGCCAGCAGAGGGGATGGCTACACCTTC.

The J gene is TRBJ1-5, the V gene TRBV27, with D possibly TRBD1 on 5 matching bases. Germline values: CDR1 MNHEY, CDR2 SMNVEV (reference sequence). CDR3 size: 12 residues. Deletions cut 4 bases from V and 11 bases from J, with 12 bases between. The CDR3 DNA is TGTGCCAGCAGTTGGAGGGGAGGGACCCAGCATTTT. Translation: CASSWRGGTQHF.

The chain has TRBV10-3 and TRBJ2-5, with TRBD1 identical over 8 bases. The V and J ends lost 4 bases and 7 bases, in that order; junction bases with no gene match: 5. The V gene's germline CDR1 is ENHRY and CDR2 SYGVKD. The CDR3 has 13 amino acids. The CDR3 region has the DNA TGTGCCATCAGTGTCGGACAGGGTGGGACCCAGTACTTC. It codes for CAISVGQGGTQYF.

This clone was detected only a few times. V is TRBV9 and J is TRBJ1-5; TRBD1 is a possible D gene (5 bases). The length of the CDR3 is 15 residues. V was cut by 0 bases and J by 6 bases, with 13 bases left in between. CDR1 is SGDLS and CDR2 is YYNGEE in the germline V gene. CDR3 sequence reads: CASSVGGGAGQPQHF. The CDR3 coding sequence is TGTGCCAGCAGCGTAGGCGGGGGAGCGGGTCAGCCCCAGCATTTT.

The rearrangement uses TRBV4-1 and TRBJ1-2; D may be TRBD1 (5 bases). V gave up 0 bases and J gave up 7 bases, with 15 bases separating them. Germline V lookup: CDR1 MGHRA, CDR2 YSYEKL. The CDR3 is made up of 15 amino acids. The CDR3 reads CASSQEGSGFSGYTF. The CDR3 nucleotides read TGCGCCAGCAGCCAAGAAGGATCAGGGTTCTCTGGCTACACCTTC.

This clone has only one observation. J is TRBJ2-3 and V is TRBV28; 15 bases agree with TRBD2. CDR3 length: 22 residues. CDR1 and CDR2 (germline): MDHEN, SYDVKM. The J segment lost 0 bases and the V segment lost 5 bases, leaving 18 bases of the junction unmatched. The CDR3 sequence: CASSPATWTSGRASLSTDTQYF. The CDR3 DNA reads TGTGCCAGCAGTCCAGCCACTTGGACTAGCGGGAGGGCCAGCCTTAGCACAGATACGCAGTATTTT.

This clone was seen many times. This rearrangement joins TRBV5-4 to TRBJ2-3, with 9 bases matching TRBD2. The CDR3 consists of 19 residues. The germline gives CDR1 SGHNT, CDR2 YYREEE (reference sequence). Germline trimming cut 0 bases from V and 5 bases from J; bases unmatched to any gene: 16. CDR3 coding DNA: TGTGCCAGCAGCTTGGGGTTGCAAAAGGCGGGAGGGCGGGGAGATACGCAGTATTTT. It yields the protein CASSLGLQKAGGRGDTQYF.

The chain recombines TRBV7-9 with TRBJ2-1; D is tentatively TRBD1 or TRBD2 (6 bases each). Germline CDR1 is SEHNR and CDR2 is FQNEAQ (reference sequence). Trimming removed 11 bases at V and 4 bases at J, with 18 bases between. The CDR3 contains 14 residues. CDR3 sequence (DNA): TGTGCCGGCACGGGGGCGGGACGATACAATGAGCAGTTCTTC. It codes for CAGTGAGRYNEQFF.

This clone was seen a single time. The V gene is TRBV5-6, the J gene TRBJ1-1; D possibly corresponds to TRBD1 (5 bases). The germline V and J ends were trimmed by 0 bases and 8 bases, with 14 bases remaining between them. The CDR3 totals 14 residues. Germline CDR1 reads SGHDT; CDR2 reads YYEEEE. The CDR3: CASSLELQAREAFF. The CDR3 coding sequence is TGTGCCAGCAGCTTGGAGTTACAGGCGAGGGAAGCTTTCTTT.

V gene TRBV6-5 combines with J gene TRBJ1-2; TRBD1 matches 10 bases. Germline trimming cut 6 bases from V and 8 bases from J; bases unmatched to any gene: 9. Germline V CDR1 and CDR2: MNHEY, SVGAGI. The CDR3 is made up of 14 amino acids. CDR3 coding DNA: TGTGCCAGCAGCCGGTCGGACAGGGGGTTGGGCTACACCTTC. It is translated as CASSRSDRGLGYTF.

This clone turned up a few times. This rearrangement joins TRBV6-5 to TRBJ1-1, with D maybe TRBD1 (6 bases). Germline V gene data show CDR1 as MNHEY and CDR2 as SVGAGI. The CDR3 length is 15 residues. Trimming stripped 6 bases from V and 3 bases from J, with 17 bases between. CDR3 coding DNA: TGTGCCAGCAGGGCCCTCCGGGGGGCGGACACTGAAGCTTTCTTT. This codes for CASRALRGADTEAFF.

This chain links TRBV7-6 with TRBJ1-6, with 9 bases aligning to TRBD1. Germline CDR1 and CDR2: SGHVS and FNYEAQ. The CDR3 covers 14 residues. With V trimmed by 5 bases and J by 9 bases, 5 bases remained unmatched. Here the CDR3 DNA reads TGTGCCAGCAGCCCTACGACAGGGGGTTCACCCCTCCACTTT. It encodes CASSPTTGGSPLHF.

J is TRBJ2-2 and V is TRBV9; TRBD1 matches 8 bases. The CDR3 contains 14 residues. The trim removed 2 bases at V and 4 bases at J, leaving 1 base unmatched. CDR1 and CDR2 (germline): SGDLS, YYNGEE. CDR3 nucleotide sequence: TGTGCCAGCAGCGTCAGGGGGCGCACCGGGGAGCTGTTTTTT. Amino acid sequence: CASSVRGRTGELFF.

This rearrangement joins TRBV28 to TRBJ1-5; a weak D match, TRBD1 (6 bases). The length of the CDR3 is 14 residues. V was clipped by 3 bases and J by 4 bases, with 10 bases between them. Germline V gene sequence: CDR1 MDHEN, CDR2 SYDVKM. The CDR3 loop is CASSLPRGNQPQHF. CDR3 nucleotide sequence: TGTGCCAGCAGTTTGCCCAGGGGAAATCAGCCCCAGCATTTT.

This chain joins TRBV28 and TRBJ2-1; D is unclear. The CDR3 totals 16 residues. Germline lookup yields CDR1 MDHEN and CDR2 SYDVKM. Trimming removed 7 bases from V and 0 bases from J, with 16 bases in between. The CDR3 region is CASISAEPSSYNEQFF. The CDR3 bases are TGTGCCAGCATCTCCGCGGAGCCGAGCTCCTACAATGAGCAGTTCTTC. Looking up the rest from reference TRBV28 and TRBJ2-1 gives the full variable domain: DVKVTQSSRYLVKRTGEKVFLECVQDMDHENMFWYRQDPGLGLRLIYFSYDVKMKEKGDIPEGYSVSREKKERFSLILESASTNQTSMYLCASISAEPSSYNEQFFGPGTRLTVL.

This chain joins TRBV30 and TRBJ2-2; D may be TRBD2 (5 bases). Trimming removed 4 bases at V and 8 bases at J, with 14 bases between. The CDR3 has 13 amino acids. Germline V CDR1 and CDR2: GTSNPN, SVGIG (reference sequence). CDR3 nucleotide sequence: TGTGCCTGGACCCCAGGACTTCGAGGGGAGCTGTTTTTT. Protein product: CAWTPGLRGELFF.

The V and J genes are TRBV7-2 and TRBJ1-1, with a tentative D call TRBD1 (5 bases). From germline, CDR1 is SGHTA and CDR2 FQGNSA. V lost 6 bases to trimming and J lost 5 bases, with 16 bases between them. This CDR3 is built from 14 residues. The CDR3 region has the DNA TGTGCCAGCAGAACCTGGGGGGATTGGACTGAAGCTTTCTTT. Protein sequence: CASRTWGDWTEAFF.

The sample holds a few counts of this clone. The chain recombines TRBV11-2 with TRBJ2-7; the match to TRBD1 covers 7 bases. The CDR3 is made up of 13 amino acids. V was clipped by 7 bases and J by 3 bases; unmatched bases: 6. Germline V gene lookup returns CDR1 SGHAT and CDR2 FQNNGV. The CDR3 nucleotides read TGTGCCAGCACCCCTGGGACAGACTACGAGCAGTACTTC. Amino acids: CASTPGTDYEQYF.

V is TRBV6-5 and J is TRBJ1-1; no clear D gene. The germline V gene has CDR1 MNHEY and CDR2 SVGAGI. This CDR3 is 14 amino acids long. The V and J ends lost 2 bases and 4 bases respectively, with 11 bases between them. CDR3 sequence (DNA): TGTGCCAGCAGTTACGAGGGAAGGAGCACTGAAGCTTTCTTT. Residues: CASSYEGRSTEAFF.

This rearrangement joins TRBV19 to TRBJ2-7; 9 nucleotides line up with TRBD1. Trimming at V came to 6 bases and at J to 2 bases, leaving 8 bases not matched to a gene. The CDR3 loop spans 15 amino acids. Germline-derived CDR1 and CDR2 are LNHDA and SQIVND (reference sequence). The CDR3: CASSTWDREPYEQYF. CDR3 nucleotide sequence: TGTGCCAGTAGCACCTGGGACAGGGAACCCTACGAGCAGTACTTC.

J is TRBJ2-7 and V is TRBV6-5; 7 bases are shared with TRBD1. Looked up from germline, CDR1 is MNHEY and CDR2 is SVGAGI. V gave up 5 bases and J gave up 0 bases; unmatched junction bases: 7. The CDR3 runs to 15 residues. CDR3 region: CASSTEYRGSYEQYF. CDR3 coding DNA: TGTGCCAGCAGTACTGAATACAGGGGCTCCTACGAGCAGTACTTC.

CDR3 region: CASSTNPRLAGGEQFF. The CDR3 DNA follows: TGTGCCAGCAGCACTAACCCCCGACTAGCGGGAGGTGAGCAGTTCTTC. The V gene is TRBV7-2, the J gene TRBJ2-1, with 13 bases aligning to TRBD2. With V trimmed by 5 bases and J by 9 bases, 10 bases remained unmatched. This CDR3 spans 16 amino acids. Germline V gene sequence: CDR1 SGHTA, CDR2 FQGNSA.